The clone carrying this T cell receptor beta chain appeared a few times. Its matching antigen is unknown. TCRdb passed the reads through MiXCR, listing each CDR3 protein once. The sample holds about a million distinct CDR3 sequences; less than 40% are singletons and the top ten take over 13%. This record belongs to a study of T cell repertoires in cytomegalovirus infection. On the study more broadly: CMV epitopes that were recently identified and HLA-C-restricted were used alongside well-studied HLA-B-restricted ones.

V dropped 3 bases and J dropped 0 bases, with 13 bases sitting between them. The CDR3 covers 16 residues. Germline CDR1 reads MNHEY; CDR2 reads SMNVEV (reference sequence). Points from the study as a whole: Pooled public TCR beta family frequency picked out CMV carriers with the relevant HLA. HLA-C-restricted CMV clonotypes gave the most frequent clonotype in two of eight donors.

Here the sequenced sample was cultured CD8+ T cells from PBMCs, taken from culture after CMV antigen stimulation. The clonotype was recovered from a human donor in good health (CMV status not recorded). Some clones in this sample may be carry-over from other donors' samples. This rearrangement joins TRBV27 to TRBJ2-3; D uncertain. CDR3 nucleotides: TGTGCCAGCAGTTTTTGGGCGGATCTTAGCACAGATACGCAGTATTTT. It encodes CASSFWADLSTDTQYF.